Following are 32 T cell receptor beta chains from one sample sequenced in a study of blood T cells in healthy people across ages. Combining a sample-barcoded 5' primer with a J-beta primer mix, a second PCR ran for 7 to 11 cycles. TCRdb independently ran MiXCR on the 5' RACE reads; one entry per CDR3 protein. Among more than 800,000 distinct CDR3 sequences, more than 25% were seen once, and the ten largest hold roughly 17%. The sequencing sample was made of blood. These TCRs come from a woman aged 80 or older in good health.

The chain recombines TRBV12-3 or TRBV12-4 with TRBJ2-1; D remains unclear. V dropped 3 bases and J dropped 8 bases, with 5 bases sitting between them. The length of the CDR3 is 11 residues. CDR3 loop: CASSFIHEQFF. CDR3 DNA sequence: TGTGCCAGCAGTTTCATCCATGAGCAGTTCTTC.

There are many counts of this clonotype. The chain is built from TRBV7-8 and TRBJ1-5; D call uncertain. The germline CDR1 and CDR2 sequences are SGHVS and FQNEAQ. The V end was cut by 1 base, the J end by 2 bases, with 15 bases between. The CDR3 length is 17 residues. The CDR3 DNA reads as TGTGCCAGCAGCTTAGGGTATAAGGGAGAGGGCAATCAGCCCCAGCATTTT. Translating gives CASSLGYKGEGNQPQHF.

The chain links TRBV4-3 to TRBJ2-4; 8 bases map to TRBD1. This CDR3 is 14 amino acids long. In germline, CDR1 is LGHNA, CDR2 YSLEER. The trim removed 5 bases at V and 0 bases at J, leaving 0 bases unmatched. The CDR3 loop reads CASSGQGAKNIQYF. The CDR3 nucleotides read TGCGCCAGCAGCGGACAGGGAGCCAAAAACATTCAGTACTTC.

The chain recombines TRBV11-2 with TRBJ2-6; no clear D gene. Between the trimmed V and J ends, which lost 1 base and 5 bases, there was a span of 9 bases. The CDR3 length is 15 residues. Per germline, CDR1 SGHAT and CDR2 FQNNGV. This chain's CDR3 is CASSLGGSRANVLTF. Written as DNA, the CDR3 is TGTGCCAGCAGCTTAGGGGGATCTAGGGCCAACGTCCTGACTTTC.

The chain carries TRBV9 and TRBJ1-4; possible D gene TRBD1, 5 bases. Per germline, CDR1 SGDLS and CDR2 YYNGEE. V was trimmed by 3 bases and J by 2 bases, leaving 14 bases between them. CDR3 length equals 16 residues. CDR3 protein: CASSAGLQTTNEKLFF. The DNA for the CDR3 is TGTGCCAGCAGCGCGGGACTTCAGACCACTAATGAAAAACTGTTTTTT.

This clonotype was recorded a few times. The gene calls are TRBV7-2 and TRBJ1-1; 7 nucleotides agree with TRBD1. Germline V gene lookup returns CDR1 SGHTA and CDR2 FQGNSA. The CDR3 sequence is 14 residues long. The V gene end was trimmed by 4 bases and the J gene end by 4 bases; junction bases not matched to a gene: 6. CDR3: CASSSLQGSTEAFF. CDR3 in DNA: TGTGCCAGCAGCTCGTTACAGGGGTCCACTGAAGCTTTCTTT.

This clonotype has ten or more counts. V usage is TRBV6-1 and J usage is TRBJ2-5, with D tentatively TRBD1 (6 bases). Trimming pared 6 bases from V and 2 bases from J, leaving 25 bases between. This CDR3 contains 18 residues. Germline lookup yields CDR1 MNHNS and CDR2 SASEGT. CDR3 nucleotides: TGTGCCAGCAGGATCCGACGAACCCTACAGGGCCGGCAAGAGACCCAGTACTTC. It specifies CASRIRRTLQGRQETQYF.

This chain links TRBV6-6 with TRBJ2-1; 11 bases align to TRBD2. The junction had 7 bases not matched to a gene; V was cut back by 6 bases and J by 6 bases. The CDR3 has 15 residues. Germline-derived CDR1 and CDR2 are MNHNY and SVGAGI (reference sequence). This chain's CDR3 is CASSYSGRAANEQFF. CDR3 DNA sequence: TGTGCCAGCAGCTATAGCGGGAGGGCGGCCAATGAGCAGTTCTTC.

The DNA for the CDR3 is TGTGCCAGTAGTAGCCAGGGTCATCAGCCCCAGCATTTT. Translation gives CASSSQGHQPQHF. The gene calls are TRBV19 and TRBJ1-5; a possible D gene is TRBD1 (5 bases). Germline values: CDR1 LNHDA, CDR2 SQIVND (reference sequence). The CDR3 is made up of 13 amino acids. Trimming left V 4 bases short and J 5 bases short, with 9 bases between.

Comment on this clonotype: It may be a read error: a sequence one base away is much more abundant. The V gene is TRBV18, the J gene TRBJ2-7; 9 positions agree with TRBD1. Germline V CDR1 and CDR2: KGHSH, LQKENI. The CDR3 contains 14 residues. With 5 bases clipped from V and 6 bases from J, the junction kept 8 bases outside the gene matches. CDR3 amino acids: CASSYRDRVSEQYF. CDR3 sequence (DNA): TGTGCCAGCTCATACCGGGACAGGGTCTCCGAGCAGTACTTC.

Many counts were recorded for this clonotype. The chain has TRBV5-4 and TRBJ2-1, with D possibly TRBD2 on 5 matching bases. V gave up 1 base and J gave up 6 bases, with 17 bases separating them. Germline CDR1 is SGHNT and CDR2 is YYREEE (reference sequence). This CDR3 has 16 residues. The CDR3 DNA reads TGTGCCAGCAGCTTGCCCAGAAATCACGCGGGCAATGAGCAGTTCTTC. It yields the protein CASSLPRNHAGNEQFF.

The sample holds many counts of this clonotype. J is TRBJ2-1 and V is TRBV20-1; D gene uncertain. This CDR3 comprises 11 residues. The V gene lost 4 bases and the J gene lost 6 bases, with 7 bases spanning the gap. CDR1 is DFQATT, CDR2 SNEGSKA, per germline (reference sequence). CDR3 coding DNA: TGCAGTGCTAAGAGCACCAATGAGCAGTTCTTC. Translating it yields CSAKSTNEQFF.

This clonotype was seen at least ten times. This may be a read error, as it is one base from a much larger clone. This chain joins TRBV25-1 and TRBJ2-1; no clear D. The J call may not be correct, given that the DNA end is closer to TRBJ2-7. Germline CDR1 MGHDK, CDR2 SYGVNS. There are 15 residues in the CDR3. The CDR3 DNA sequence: TGTGCCAGCAGTGAAGGGTCTGGCGGTTACAATGAGCAGTACTTC. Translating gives CASSEGSGGYNEQYF.

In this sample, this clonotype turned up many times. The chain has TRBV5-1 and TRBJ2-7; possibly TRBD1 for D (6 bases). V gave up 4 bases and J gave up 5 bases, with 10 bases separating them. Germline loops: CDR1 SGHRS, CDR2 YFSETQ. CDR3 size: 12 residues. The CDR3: CASSRDNHEQYF. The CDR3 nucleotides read TGCGCCAGCAGCCGGGACAATCACGAGCAGTACTTC.

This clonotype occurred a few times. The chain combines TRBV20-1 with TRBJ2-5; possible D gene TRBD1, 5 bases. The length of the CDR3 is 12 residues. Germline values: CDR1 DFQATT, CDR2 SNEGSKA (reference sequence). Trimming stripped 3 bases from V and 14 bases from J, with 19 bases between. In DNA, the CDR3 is TGCAGTGCTAGCATCCCGACAGCCCGACTCTACTTC. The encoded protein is CSASIPTARLYF.

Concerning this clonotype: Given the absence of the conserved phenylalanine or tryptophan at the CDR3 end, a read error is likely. CDR3 region: CASSPSAGGYNEQFV. Written as DNA, the CDR3 is TGTGCCAGCAGCCCCTCGGCGGGGGGGTACAATGAGCAGTTCGTC. V is TRBV3-1 and J is TRBJ2-1, with 9 bases that match TRBD2. The CDR3 has 15 amino acids. Germline lookup yields CDR1 LGHDT and CDR2 YNNKEL (reference sequence). Trimming at V came to 4 bases and at J to 4 bases, leaving 5 bases not matched to a gene.

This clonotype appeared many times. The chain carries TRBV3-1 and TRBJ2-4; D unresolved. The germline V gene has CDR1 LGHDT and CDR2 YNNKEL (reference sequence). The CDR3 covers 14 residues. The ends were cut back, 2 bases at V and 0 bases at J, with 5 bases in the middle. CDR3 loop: CASSQSVAKNIQYF. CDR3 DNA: TGTGCCAGCAGCCAATCTGTAGCCAAAAACATTCAGTACTTC.

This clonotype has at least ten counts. The CDR3 sequence: CASSLSDYRTDTQYF. The CDR3 DNA reads as TGTGCCAGCAGTTTATCCGACTATCGCACAGATACGCAGTATTTT. This rearrangement joins TRBV27 to TRBJ2-3; D perhaps matches TRBD2 (5 bases). The germline V gene encodes CDR1 MNHEY and CDR2 SMNVEV (reference sequence). CDR3 length: 15 residues. V lost 0 bases, J lost 1 base, and 8 bases lay in between.

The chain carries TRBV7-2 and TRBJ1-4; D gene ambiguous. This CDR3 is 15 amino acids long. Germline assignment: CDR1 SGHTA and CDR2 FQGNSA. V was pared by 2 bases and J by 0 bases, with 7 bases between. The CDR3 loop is CASSLKGSTNEKLFF. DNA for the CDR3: TGTGCCAGCAGCTTAAAGGGATCAACTAATGAAAAACTGTTTTTT.

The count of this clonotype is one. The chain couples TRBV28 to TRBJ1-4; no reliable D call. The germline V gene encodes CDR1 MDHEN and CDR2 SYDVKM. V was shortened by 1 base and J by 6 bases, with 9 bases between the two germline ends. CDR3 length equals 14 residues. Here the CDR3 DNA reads TGTGCCAGCAGTTTATCCGGCGAAGATGAAAAACTGTTTTTT. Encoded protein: CASSLSGEDEKLFF.

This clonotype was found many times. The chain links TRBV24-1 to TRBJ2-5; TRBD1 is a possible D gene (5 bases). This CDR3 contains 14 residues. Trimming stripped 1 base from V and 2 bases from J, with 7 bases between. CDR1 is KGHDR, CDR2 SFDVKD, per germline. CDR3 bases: TGTGCCACCAGTGATTTTAGACAGCAAGAGACCCAGTACTTC. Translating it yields CATSDFRQQETQYF.

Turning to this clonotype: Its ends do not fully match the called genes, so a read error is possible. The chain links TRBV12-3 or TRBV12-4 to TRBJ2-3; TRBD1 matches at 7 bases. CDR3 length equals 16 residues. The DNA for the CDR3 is TGTGCCGGCAGTTTCCCAGGACAGGTTAAAGCAGATATGCAGTATTTT. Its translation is CAGSFPGQVKADMQYF.

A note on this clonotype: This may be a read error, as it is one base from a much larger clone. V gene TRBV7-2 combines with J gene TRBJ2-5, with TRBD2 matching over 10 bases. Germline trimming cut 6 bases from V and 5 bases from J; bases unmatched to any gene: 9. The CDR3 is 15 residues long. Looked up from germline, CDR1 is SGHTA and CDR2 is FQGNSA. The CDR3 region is CASRRTSGERETQYF. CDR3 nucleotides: TGTGCCAGCAGACGTACTAGCGGGGAGAGGGAGACCCAGTACTTC.

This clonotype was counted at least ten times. CDR3: CASSATYTEAFF. The CDR3 region has the DNA TGTGCCAGCAGTGCCACTTACACTGAAGCTTTCTTT. V gene TRBV6-1 combines with J gene TRBJ1-1; D remains ambiguous. This CDR3 contains 12 residues. Deletions cut 4 bases from V and 3 bases from J, with 6 bases between. CDR1 and CDR2 (germline): MNHNS, SASEGT.

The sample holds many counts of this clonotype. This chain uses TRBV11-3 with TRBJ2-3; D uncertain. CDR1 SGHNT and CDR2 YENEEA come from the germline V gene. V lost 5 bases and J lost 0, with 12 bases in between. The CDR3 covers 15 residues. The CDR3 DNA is TGTGCCAGCAGCACCCGACCTATTAGCACAGATACGCAGTATTTT. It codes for CASSTRPISTDTQYF.

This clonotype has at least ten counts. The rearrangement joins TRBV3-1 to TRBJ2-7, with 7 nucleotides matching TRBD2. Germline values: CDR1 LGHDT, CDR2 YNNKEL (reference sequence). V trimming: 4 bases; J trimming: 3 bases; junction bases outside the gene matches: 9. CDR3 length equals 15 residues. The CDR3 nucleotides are TGTGCCAGCAGCCCCCGGGCTAGCGGAAGCTACGAGCAGTACTTC. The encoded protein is CASSPRASGSYEQYF.

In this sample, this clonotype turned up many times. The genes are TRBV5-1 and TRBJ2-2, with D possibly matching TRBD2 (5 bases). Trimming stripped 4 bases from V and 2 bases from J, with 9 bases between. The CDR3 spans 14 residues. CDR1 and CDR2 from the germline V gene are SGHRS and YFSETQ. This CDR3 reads CASSGAVNTGELFF. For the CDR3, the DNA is TGCGCCAGCAGCGGAGCGGTCAACACCGGGGAGCTGTTTTTT.

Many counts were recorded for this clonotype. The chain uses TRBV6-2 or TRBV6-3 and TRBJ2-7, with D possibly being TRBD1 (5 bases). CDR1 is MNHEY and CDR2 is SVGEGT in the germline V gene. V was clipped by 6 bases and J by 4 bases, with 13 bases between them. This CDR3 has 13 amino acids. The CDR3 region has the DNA TGTGCCAGCAGAAGGGGTACCGTGTACGAGCAGTACTTC. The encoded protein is CASRRGTVYEQYF.

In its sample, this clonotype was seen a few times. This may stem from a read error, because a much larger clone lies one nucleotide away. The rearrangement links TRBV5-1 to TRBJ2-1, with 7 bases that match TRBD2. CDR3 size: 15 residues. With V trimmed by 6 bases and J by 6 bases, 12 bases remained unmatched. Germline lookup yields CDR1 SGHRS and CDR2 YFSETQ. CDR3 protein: CASTPVAGVRNEQFF. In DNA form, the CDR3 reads TGCGCCAGCACCCCGGTGGCGGGGGTCCGCAATGAGCAGTTCTTC.

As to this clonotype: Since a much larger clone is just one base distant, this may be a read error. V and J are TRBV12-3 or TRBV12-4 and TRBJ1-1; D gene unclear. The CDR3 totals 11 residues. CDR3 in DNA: TGTGCCAACAGTGCCGTCACTGAAGCTTTCTTT. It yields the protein CANSAVTEAFF.

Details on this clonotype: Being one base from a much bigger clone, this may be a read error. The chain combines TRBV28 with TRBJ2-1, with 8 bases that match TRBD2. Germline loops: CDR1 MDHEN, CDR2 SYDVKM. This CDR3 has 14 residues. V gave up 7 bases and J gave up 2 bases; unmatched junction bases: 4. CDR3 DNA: TGTGCCAGCAAGCGGGGGACGGCCTACAATGAGCAGTTCTTC. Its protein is CASKRGTAYNEQFF.

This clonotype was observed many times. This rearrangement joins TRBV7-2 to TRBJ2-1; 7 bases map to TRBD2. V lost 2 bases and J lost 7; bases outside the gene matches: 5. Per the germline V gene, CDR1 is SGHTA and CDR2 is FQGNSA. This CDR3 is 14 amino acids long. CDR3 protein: CASSLFGGGNEQFF. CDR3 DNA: TGTGCCAGCAGCTTATTTGGGGGAGGGAATGAGCAGTTCTTC.